A single sample gave rise to the 8 T cell receptor beta chains below, sequenced in a study of blood T cell repertoires in COVID-19. This table comes from immunoSEQ multiplex PCR, and its TCRdb copy is limited to in-frame clones, with some not included. The repertoire consists of more than 85,000 clones, with over 65% occurring once and the leading ten covering about 18%. Source material: peripheral blood. These receptors all stem from a woman aged 60-70 years with acute or convalescent COVID-19.

This chain connects TRBV6-5 to TRBJ2-3; 10 nucleotides align to TRBD1. CDR3 length equals 16 residues. CDR1 MNHEY and CDR2 SVGAGI come from the germline V gene. V dropped 0 bases and J dropped 1; count of bases not matched to a gene: 1. As DNA, the CDR3 is TGTGCCAGCAGTTACTCCGGGACAGGGGGCACAGATACGCAGTATTTT. It codes for CASSYSGTGGTDTQYF.

The rearrangement joins TRBV7-2 to TRBJ1-5; 7 nucleotides align to TRBD1. The CDR3 totals 15 residues. Germline loops: CDR1 SGHTA, CDR2 FQGNSA. J lost 1 base, V lost 0 bases, and 0 bases had no gene match. The chain's CDR3 is CASSLAGQSNQPQHF. CDR3 DNA: TGTGCCAGCAGCTTAGCGGGACAGAGCAATCAGCCCCAGCATTTT.

This clone was counted only a few times. The chain couples TRBV28 to TRBJ2-1; D perhaps matches TRBD2 (5 bases). The V gene's germline CDR1 is MDHEN and CDR2 SYDVKM. The CDR3 runs 16 residues. Trimming took off 6 bases at V and 8 bases at J, with 23 bases between the two ends. This CDR3 is CASRQSSTHLLDEQFF. The DNA for the CDR3 is TGTGCCAGCAGACAATCTAGCACCCACCTCTTGGATGAGCAGTTCTTC. Combining the CDR3 with reference TRBV28 and TRBJ2-1 gives the whole variable domain DVKVTQSSRYLVKRTGEKVFLECVQDMDHENMFWYRQDPGLGLRLIYFSYDVKMKEKGDIPEGYSVSREKKERFSLILESASTNQTSMYLCASRQSSTHLLDEQFFGPGTRLTVL.

This rearrangement joins TRBV7-8 to TRBJ2-6; the D is unclear. Trimming took 1 base from V and 2 from J, leaving 9 bases between them. This CDR3 contains 16 residues. Germline values: CDR1 SGHVS, CDR2 FQNEAQ. This CDR3 is CASSLGSRAGANVLTF. CDR3 nucleotide sequence: TGTGCCAGCAGCTTAGGGAGCCGGGCTGGGGCCAACGTCCTGACTTTC.

The V and J genes are TRBV19 and TRBJ2-7, with a possible D match to TRBD2 (6 bases). Germline CDR1 LNHDA, CDR2 SQIVND (reference sequence). The V end lost 5 bases, the J end lost 2 bases, and 13 bases lay between the germline ends. CDR3 length: 14 residues. The CDR3 region is CASSSHWGAYEQYF. In DNA, the CDR3 is TGTGCCAGTAGTTCTCACTGGGGGGCCTACGAGCAGTACTTC.

The chain uses TRBV6-1 and TRBJ1-1; 9 bases are shared with TRBD1. The ends lost 6 bases at V and 7 bases at J; junction bases unmatched: 9. Germline CDR1 reads MNHNS; CDR2 reads SASEGT. The CDR3 is 14 residues long. The CDR3 spells CASRSGQGRYEAFF. CDR3 nucleotides: TGTGCCAGCAGGTCGGGACAGGGAAGGTATGAAGCTTTCTTT.

The chain couples TRBV6-1 to TRBJ1-2; D may be TRBD1 (6 bases). The length of the CDR3 is 13 residues. Between the trimmed V and J ends, which lost 2 bases and 4 bases, there was a span of 8 bases. The germline gives CDR1 MNHNS, CDR2 SASEGT. CDR3: CASSERTAYGYTF. The DNA of the CDR3 is TGTGCCAGCAGTGAAAGGACAGCCTATGGCTACACCTTC.

This clone was recorded a few times. The chain joins TRBV10-3 to TRBJ2-1, with D maybe TRBD2 (6 bases). Germline values: CDR1 ENHRY, CDR2 SYGVKD. V gave up 0 bases and J gave up 2 bases, with 8 bases separating them. The CDR3 covers 15 residues. CDR3 DNA sequence: TGTGCCATCAGTGAGTCGGGGGGAACCTACAATGAGCAGTTCTTC. Encoded protein: CAISESGGTYNEQFF.